This TCR beta chain was found in a study of T cells after yellow fever vaccination. Germline values: CDR1 SGHTA, CDR2 FQGNSA. V shed 5 bases and J shed 7 bases, with 20 bases lying between them. The CDR3 spans 15 residues. Universal primer sites and UMIs were introduced during 5'RACE template-switching synthesis of TCR cDNA. TCRdb independently ran MiXCR on the 5' RACE reads; one entry per CDR3 protein. The table records a few hundred thousand distinct CDR3 sequences, around 4.4% of them present only once. Concerning this clonotype itself: Its antigen is as yet unknown.

Study-level results: Booster samples showed a return of most primary-vaccination clones (almost 97% CD4, 85% to 90% CD8).

The rearrangement joins TRBV7-2 to TRBJ1-1, with D perhaps matching TRBD1 (6 bases). The specimen was PBMCs, collected 15 days after the yellow fever booster vaccination. The sequence derives from a man aged 18 to 29 who received the YFV17D yellow fever vaccine. The CDR3 reads CASSQARGRGSEAFF. The CDR3, as DNA: TGTGCCAGCAGCCAAGCCCGGGGGCGCGGGAGTGAAGCTTTCTTT.